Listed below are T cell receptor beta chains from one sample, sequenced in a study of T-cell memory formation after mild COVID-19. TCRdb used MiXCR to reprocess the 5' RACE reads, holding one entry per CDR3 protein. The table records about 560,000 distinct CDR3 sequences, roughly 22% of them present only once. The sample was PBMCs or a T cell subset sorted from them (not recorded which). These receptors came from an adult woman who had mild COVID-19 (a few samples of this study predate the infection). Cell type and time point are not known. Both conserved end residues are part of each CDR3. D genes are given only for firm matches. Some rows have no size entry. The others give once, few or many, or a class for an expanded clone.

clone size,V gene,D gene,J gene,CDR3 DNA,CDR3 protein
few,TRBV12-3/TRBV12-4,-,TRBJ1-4,TGTGCCAGCACCGATGGGGTGATCGGTGAAAAACTGTTTTTT,CASTDGVIGEKLFF
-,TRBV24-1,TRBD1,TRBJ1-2,TGTGCCACCAGTGATTTCCGAGGGACAGGGGGCAGTGGCTACACCTTC,CATSDFRGTGGSGYTF
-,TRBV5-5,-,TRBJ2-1,TGTGCCAGCAGCTTGGCTCCCGAGACCAATGAGCAGTTCTTC,CASSLAPETNEQFF
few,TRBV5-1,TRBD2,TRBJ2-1,TGCGCCAGCAGCTCACGGGGGGCCTACAATGAGCAGTTCTTC,CASSSRGAYNEQFF
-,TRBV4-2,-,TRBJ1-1,TGTGCCAGCAGCCAAGCCGTAGAGTTTGAAGCTTTCTTT,CASSQAVEFEAFF
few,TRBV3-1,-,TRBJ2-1,TGTGCCAGCAGCCAGGGGTTCAATGAGCAGTTCTTC,CASSQGFNEQFF
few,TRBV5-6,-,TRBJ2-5,TGTGCCAGCAGCTCCCAGGGTCCCGGGGAGACCCAGTACTTC,CASSSQGPGETQYF
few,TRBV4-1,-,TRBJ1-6,TGCGCCAGCAGCCAAGTTGTCGGGAGCTTGGTTTCACCCCTCCACTTT,CASSQVVGSLVSPLHF
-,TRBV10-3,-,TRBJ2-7,TGTGCCAGCAGAGATGGGACACACTACGAGCAGTACTTC,CASRDGTHYEQYF
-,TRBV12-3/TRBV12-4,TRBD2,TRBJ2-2,TGTGCCAGCACCTTGAGCGGGGGGGGTACCGTGGAGCTGTTTTTT,CASTLSGGGTVELFF
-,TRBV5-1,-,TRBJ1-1,TGCGCCAGCAGGGACGGCCCGTCGGTCACTGAAGCTTTCTTT,CASRDGPSVTEAFF
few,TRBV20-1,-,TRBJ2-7,TGCAGTGCCCAAGGGGTACACGAGCAGTACTTC,CSAQGVHEQYF
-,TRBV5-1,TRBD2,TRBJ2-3,TGCGCCAGCAGCGCGGGGGGGCTAGATACGCAGTATTTT,CASSAGGLDTQYF